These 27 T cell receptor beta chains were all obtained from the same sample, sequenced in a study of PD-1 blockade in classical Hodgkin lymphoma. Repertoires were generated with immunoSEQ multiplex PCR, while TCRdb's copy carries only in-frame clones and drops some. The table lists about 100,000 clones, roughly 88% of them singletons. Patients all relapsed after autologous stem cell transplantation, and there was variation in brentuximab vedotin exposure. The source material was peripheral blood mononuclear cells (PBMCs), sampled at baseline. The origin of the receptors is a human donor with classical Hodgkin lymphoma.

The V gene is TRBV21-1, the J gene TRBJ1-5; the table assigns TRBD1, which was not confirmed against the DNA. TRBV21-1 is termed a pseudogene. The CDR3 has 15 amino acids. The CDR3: CASGGQGYSNQPQHF. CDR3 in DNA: TGTGCCAGCGGGGGACAGGGCTATAGCAATCAGCCCCAGCATTTT.

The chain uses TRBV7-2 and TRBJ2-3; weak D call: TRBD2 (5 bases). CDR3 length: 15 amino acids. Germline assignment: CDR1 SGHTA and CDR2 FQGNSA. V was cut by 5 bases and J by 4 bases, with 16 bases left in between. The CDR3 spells CASSLGLPAADTQYF. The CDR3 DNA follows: TGTGCCAGCAGCCTTGGACTTCCCGCGGCAGATACGCAGTATTTT.

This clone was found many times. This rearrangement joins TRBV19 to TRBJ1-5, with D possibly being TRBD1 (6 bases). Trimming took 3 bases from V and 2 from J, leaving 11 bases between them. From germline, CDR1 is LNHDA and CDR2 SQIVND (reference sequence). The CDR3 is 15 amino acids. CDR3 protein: CASSIVAGGNQPQHF. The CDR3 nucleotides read TGTGCCAGTAGTATCGTCGCAGGGGGCAATCAGCCCCAGCATTTT.

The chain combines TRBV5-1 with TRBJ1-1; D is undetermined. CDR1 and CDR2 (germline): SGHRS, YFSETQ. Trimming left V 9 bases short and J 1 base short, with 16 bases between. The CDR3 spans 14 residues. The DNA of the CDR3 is TGCGCCACGCGGGAAGGCGGAACGAACACTGAAGCTTTCTTT. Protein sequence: CATREGGTNTEAFF. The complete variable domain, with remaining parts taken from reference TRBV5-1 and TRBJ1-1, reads KAGVTQTPRYLIKTRGQQVTLSCSPISGHRSVSWYQQTPGQGLQFLFEYFSETQRNKGNFPGRFSGRQFSNSRSEMNVSTLELGDSALYLCATREGGTNTEAFFGQGTRLTVV.

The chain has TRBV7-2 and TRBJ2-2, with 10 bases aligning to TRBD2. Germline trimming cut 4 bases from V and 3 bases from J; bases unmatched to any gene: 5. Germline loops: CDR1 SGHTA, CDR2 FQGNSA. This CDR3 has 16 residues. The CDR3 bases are TGTGCCAGCAGCTCCAGAGCGGGAGGGGACACCGGGGAGCTGTTTTTT. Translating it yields CASSSRAGGDTGELFF. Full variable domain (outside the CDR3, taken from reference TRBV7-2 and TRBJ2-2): GAGVSQSPSNKVTEKGKDVELRCDPISGHTALYWYRQSLGQGLEFLIYFQGNSAPDKSGLPSDRFSAERTGGSVSTLTIQRTQQEDSAVYLCASSSRAGGDTGELFFGEGSRLTVL.

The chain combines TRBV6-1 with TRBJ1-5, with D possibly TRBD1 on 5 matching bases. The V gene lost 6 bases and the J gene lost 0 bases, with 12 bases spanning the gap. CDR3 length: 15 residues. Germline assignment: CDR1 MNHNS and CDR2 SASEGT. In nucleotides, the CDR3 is TGTGCCAGCAGGAACGTACAGGTTAGCAATCAGCCCCAGCATTTT. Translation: CASRNVQVSNQPQHF.

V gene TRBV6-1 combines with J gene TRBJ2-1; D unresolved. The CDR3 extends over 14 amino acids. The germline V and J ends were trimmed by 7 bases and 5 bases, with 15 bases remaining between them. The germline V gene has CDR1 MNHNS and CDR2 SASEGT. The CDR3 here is CASNPGVPNNEQFF. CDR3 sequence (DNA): TGTGCCAGCAACCCGGGCGTGCCCAACAATGAGCAGTTCTTC.

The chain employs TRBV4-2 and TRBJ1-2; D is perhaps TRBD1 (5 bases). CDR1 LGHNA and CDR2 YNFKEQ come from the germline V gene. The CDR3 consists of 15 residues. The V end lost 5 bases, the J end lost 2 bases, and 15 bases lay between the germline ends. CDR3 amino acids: CASSLGRRENYGYTF. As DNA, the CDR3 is TGTGCCAGCAGCTTGGGCCGCAGGGAAAACTATGGCTACACCTTC.

The CDR3 DNA reads TGTGCCTGGAGTATGGAGGAGGACTCACCCCTCCACTTT. Amino acid sequence: CAWSMEEDSPLHF. The chain has TRBV30 and TRBJ1-6; D call uncertain. In germline, CDR1 is GTSNPN, CDR2 SVGIG (reference sequence). This CDR3 contains 13 residues. The germline V and J ends were trimmed by 2 bases and 10 bases, with 12 bases remaining between them.

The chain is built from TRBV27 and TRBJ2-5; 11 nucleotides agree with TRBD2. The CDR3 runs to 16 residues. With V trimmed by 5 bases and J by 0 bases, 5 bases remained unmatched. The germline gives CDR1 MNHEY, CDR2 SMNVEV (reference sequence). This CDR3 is CASSPGTSGHQETQYF. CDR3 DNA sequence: TGTGCCAGCAGTCCCGGGACTAGCGGACACCAAGAGACCCAGTACTTC.

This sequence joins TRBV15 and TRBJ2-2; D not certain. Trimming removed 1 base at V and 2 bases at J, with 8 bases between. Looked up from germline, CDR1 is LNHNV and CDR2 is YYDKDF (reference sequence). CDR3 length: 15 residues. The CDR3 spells CATSRGLLNTGELFF. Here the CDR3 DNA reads TGTGCCACCAGCAGAGGACTCCTTAACACCGGGGAGCTGTTTTTT.

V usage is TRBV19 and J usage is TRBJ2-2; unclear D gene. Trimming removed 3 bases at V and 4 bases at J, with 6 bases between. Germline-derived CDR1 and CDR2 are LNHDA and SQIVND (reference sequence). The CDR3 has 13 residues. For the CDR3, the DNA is TGTGCCAGTAGTATCAGAGGCACCGGGGAGCTGTTTTTT. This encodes CASSIRGTGELFF.

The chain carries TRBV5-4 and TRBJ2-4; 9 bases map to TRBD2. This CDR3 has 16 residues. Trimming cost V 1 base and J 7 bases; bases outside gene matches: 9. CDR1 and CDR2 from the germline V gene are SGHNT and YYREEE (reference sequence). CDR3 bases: TGTGCCAGCAGCTTGTCGGCTAGCGGGAACAGGAACATTCAGTACTTC. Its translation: CASSLSASGNRNIQYF.

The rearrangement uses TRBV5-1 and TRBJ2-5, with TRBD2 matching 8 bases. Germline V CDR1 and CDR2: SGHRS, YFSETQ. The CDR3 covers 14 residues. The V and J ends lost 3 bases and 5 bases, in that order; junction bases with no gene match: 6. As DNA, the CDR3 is TGCGCCAGCAGCTCCGGGGGGGGTACCGAGACCCAGTACTTC. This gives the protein CASSSGGGTETQYF.

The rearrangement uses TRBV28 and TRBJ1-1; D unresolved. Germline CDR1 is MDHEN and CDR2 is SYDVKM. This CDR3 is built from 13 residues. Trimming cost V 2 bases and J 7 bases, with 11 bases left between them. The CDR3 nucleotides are TGTGCCAGCAGTTTAGGGGTGGGGAGTGAAGCTTTCTTT. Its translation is CASSLGVGSEAFF.

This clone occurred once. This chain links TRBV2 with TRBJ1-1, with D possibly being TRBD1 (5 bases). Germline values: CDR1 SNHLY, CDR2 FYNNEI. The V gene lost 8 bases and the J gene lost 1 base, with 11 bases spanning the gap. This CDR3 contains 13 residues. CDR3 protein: CASAGTGNTEAFF. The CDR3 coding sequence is TGTGCCAGCGCCGGGACGGGGAACACTGAAGCTTTCTTT.

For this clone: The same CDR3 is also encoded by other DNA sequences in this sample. This CDR3 reads CASSLDRVNQPQHF. The CDR3 DNA sequence: TGTGCCAGCTCACTGGACAGGGTCAATCAGCCCCAGCATTTT. The rearrangement uses TRBV18 and TRBJ1-5; 8 positions match TRBD1. Trimming cost V 4 bases and J 3 bases; bases outside gene matches: 2. CDR1 is KGHSH, CDR2 LQKENI, per germline. The length of the CDR3 is 14 residues.

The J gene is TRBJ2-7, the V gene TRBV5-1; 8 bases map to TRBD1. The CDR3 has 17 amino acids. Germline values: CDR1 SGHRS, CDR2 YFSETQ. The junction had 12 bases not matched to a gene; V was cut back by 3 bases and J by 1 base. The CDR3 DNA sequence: TGCGCCAGCAGCTCTCAACCGGCAGGGGGCGCATCCTACGAGCAGTACTTC. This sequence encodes CASSSQPAGGASYEQYF.

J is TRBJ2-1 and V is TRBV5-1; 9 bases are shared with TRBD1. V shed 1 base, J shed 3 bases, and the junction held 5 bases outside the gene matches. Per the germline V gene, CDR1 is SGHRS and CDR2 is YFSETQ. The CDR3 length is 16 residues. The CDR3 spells CASSLLTGGVYNEQFF. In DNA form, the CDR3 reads TGCGCCAGCAGCTTGTTAACAGGGGGCGTCTACAATGAGCAGTTCTTC.

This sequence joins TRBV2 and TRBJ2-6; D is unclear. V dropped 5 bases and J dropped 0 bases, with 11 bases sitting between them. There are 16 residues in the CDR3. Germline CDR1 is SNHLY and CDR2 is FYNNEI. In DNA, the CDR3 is TGTGCCAGCAGTCCCCACGGGTTCTCTGGGGCCAACGTCCTGACTTTC. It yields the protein CASSPHGFSGANVLTF.

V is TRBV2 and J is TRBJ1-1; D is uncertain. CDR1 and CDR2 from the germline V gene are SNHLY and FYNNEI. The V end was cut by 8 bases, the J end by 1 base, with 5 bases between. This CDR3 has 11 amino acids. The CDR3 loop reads CASGRNTEAFF. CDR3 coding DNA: TGTGCCAGCGGACGGAACACTGAAGCTTTCTTT.

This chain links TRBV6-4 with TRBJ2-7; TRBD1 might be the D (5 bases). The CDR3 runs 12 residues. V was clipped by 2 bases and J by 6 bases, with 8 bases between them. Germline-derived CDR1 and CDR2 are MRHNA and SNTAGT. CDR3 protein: CASSDPGPEQYF. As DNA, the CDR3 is TGTGCCAGCAGTGACCCAGGGCCCGAGCAGTACTTC.

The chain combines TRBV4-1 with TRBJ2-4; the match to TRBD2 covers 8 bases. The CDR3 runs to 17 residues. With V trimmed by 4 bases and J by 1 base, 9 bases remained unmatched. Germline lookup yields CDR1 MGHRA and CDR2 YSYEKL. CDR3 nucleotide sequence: TGCGCCAGCAGCCCCCCCCCAGCGGGAGAGGCCAAAAACATTCAGTACTTC. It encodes CASSPPPAGEAKNIQYF.

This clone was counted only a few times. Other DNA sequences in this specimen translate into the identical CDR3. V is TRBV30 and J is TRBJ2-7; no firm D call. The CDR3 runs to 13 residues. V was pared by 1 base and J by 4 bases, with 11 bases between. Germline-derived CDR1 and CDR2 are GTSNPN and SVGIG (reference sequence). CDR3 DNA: TGTGCCTGGAGTGCTGGCAGAGAGTACGAGCAGTACTTC. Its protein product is CAWSAGREYEQYF.

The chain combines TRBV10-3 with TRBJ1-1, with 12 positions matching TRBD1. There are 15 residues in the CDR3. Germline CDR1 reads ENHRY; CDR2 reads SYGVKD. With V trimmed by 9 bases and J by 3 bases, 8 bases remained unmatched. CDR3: CAIGTGGEGDTEAFF. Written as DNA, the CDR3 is TGTGCCATAGGGACAGGGGGCGAGGGGGACACTGAAGCTTTCTTT.

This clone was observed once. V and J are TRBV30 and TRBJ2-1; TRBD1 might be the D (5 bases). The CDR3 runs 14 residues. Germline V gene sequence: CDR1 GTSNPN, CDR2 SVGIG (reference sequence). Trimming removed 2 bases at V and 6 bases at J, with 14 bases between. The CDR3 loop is CAWSKGRSPNEQFF. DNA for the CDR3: TGTGCCTGGAGTAAGGGGCGTAGTCCCAATGAGCAGTTCTTC.

The CDR3 is CASSLVGGLSTDTQYF. The CDR3 nucleotides read TGTGCCAGCAGCTTAGTGGGCGGGCTCAGCACAGATACGCAGTATTTT. V gene TRBV11-2 combines with J gene TRBJ2-3; possibly TRBD2 for D (5 bases). The CDR3 spans 16 residues. V gave up 1 base and J gave up 0 bases, with 11 bases separating them. Germline CDR1 SGHAT, CDR2 FQNNGV.